This TCR beta chain derives from a study of blood T cells in healthy people across ages. Study-wide results and caveats: Diversity estimates drawn from one million T cells were deemed underestimates.

As for this clonotype: The antigen is undetermined.

CDR1 and CDR2 from the germline V gene are SQVTM and ANQGSEA. There are 12 residues in the CDR3. The V gene lost 3 bases and the J gene lost 5 bases, with 8 bases spanning the gap. A second PCR of roughly 7 to 11 cycles used a sample-barcoded 5' primer and a J-beta primer mix. With 12 random nucleotides, a template-switch adaptor tagged each individual cDNA molecule. The yield of each sample was at least 2.5 million CDR3-containing paired-end reads. One entry per CDR3 protein results from TCRdb running MiXCR on the 5' RACE reads. The sample comprises some 640,000 distinct CDR3 sequences, roughly 49% of which are singletons, and approximately 32% rests with the top ten.

V is TRBV29-1 and J is TRBJ1-5, with D perhaps matching TRBD1 (5 bases). Material for sequencing was blood. The clonotype comes from a woman aged 60-70 years in good health. This CDR3 reads CSVEGVDQPQHF. The CDR3 DNA is TGCAGCGTTGAGGGGGTGGATCAGCCCCAGCATTTT.